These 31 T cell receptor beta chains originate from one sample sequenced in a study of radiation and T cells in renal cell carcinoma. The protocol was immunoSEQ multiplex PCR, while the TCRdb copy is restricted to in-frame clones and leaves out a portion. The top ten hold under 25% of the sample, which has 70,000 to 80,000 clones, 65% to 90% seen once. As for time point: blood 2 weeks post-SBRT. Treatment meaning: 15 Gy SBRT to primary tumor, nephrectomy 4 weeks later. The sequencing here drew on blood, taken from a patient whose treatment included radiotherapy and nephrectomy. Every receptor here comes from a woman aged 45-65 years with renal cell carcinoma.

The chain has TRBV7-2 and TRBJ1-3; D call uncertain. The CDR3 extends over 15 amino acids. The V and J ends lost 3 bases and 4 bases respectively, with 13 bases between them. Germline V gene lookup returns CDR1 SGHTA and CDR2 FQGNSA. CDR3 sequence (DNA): TGTGCCAGCAGCTTCGATACGAACACCGGAAACACCATATATTTT. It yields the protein CASSFDTNTGNTIYF.

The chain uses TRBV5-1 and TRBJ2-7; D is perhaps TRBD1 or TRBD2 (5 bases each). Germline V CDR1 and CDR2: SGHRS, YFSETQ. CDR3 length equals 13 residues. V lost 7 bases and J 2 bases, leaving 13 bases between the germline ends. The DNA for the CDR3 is TGCGCCAGCGGGATTGGGGGAGCCTACGAGCAGTACTTC. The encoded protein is CASGIGGAYEQYF.

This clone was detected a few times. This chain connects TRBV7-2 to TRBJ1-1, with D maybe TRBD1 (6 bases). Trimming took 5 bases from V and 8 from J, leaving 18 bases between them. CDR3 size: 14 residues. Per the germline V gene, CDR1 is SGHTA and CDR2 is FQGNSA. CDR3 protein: CASSKVTTGREAFF. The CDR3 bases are TGTGCCAGCAGCAAGGTAACGACAGGTCGGGAAGCTTTCTTT.

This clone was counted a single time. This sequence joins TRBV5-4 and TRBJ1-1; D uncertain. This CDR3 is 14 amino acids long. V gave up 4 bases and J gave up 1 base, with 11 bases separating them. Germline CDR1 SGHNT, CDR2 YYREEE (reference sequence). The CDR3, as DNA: TGTGCCAGCAGCCAAGGTCGACGGAACACTGAAGCTTTCTTT. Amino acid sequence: CASSQGRRNTEAFF.

CDR3 sequence (DNA): TGTGCCAGCAGCTTACAGGGGGCAAATGGAGAAAAACTGTTTTTT. Protein product: CASSLQGANGEKLFF. The chain combines TRBV7-2 with TRBJ1-4; TRBD1 agrees at 8 bases. Germline loops: CDR1 SGHTA, CDR2 FQGNSA. J was trimmed by 8 bases and V by 2 bases; bases with no gene match: 7. The CDR3 length is 15 residues.

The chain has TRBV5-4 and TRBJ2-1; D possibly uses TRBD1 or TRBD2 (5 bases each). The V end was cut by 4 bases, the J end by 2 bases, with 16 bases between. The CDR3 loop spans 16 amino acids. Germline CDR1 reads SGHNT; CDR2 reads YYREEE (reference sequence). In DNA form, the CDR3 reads TGTGCCAGCAGCCCCAACCGGGACGGAGCCTACAATGAGCAGTTCTTC. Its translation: CASSPNRDGAYNEQFF.

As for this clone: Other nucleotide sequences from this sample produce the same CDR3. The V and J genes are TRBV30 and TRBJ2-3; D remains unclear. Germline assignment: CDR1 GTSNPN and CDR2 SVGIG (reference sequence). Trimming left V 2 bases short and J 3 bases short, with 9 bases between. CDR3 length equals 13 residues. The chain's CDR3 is CAWSRGGTDTQYF. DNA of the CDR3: TGTGCCTGGAGTCGAGGTGGGACAGATACGCAGTATTTT.

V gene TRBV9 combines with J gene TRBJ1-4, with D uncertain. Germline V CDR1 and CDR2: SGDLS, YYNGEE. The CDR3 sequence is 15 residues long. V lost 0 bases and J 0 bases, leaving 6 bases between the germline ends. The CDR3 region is CASSVGAATNEKLFF. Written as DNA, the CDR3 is TGTGCCAGCAGCGTAGGGGCAGCAACTAATGAAAAACTGTTTTTT.

As DNA, the CDR3 is TGTGCCAGCAGCGTAGTTCATGGGGCCAACGTCCTGACTTTC. This sequence encodes CASSVVHGANVLTF. J is TRBJ2-6 and V is TRBV9, with no clear D. Germline V gene sequence: CDR1 SGDLS, CDR2 YYNGEE. Trimming cost V 0 bases and J 3 bases, with 4 bases left between them. The CDR3 contains 14 residues.

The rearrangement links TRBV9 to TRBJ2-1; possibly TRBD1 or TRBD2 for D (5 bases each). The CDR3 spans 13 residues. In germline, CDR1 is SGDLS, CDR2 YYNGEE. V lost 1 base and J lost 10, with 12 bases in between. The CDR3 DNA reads TGTGCCAGCAGCGTACGGGACCAACGAGAGCAGTTCTTC. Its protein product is CASSVRDQREQFF.

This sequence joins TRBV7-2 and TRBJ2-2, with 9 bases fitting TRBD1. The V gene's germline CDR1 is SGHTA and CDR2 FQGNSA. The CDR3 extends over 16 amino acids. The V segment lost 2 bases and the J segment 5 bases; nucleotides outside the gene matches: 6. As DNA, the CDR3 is TGTGCCAGCAGCTTACACACAGGGGGCAAAACCGGGGAGCTGTTTTTT. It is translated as CASSLHTGGKTGELFF. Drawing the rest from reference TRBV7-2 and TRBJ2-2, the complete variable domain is GAGVSQSPSNKVTEKGKDVELRCDPISGHTALYWYRQSLGQGLEFLIYFQGNSAPDKSGLPSDRFSAERTGGSVSTLTIQRTQQEDSAVYLCASSLHTGGKTGELFFGEGSRLTVL.

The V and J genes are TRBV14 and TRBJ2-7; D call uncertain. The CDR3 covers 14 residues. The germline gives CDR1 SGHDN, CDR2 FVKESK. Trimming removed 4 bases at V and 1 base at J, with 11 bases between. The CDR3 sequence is CASSPQIRSYEQYF. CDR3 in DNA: TGTGCCAGCAGCCCCCAGATTCGATCCTACGAGCAGTACTTC.

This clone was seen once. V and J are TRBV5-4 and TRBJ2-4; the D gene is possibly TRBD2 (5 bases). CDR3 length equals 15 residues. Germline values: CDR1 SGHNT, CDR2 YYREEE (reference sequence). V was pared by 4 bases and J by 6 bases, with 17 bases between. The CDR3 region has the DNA TGTGCCAGCAGCCTAAAAATCGAGGCGGGAAACATTCAGTACTTC. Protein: CASSLKIEAGNIQYF.

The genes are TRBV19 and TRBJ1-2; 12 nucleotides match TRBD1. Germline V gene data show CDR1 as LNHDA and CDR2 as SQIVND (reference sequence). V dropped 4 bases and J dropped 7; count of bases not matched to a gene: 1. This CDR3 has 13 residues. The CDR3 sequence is CASSRDRGLGYTF. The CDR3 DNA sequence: TGTGCCAGTAGTAGGGACAGGGGGCTTGGCTACACCTTC.

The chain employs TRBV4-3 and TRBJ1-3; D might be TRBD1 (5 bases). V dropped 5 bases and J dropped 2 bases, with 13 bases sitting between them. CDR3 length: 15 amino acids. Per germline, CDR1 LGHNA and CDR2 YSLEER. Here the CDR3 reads CASSWGTDTGNTIYF. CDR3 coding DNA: TGCGCCAGCAGCTGGGGGACGGATACTGGAAACACCATATATTTT.

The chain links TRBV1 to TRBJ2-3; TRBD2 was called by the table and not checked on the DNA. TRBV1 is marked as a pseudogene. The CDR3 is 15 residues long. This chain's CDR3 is CTSSAGGAMADTQYF. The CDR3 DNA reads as TGCACCAGCAGCGCGGGCGGGGCAATGGCAGATACGCAGTATTTT.

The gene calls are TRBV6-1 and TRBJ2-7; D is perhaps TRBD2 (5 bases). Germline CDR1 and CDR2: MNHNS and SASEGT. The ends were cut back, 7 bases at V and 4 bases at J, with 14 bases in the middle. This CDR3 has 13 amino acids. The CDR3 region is CASIPLGGYEQYF. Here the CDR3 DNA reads TGTGCCAGCATCCCACTGGGCGGGTACGAGCAGTACTTC.

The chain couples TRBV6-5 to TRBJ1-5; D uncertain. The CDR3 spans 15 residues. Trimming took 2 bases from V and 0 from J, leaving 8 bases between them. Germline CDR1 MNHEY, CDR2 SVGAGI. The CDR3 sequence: CASSYRGNSNQPQHF. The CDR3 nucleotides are TGTGCCAGCAGTTACCGGGGAAATAGCAATCAGCCCCAGCATTTT.

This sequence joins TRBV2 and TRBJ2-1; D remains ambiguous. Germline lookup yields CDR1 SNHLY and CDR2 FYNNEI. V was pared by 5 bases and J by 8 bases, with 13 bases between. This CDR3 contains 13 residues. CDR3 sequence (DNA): TGTGCCAGCAGTTACGGTCCGGGCGATGAGCAGTTCTTC. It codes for CASSYGPGDEQFF.

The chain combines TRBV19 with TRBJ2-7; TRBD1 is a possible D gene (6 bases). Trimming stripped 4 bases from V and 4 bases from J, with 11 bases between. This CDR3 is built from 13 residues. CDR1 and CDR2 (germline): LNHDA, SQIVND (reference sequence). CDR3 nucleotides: TGTGCCAGTAGTAGAATACAGGGTTACGAGCAGTACTTC. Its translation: CASSRIQGYEQYF.

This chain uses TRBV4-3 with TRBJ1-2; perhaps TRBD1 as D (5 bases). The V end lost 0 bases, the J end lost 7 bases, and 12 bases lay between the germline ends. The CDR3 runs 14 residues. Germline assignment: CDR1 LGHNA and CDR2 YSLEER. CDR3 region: CASSQDREIGGYTF. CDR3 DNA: TGCGCCAGCAGCCAAGACAGGGAGATCGGTGGCTACACCTTC.

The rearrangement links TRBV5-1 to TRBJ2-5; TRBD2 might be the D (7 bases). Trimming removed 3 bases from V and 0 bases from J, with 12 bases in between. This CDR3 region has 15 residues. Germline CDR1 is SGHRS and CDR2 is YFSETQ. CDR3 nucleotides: TGCGCCAGCAGCTCTGGGGGGGCAAACCAAGAGACCCAGTACTTC. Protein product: CASSSGGANQETQYF.

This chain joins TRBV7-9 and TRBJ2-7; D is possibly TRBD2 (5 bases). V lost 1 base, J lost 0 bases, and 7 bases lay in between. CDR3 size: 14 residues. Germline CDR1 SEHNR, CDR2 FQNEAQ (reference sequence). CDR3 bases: TGTGCCAGCAGCTTAGAAGCGGACTCCTACGAGCAGTACTTC. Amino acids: CASSLEADSYEQYF.

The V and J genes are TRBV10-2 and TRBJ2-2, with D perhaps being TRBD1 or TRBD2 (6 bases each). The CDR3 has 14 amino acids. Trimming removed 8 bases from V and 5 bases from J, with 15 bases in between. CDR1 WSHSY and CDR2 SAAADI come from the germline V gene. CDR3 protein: CASRPTGGTGELFF. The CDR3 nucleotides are TGCGCCAGCCGTCCGACAGGAGGGACCGGGGAGCTGTTTTTT.

The CDR3 DNA follows: TGTGCCAGCAGCTCCCACCCGACGGATAATGAAAAACTGTTTTTT. It translates to CASSSHPTDNEKLFF. V usage is TRBV5-5 and J usage is TRBJ1-4; D gene uncertain. The CDR3 is 15 residues long. Deletions cut 3 bases from V and 4 bases from J, with 13 bases between. The germline V gene encodes CDR1 SGHKS and CDR2 YYEKEE (reference sequence).

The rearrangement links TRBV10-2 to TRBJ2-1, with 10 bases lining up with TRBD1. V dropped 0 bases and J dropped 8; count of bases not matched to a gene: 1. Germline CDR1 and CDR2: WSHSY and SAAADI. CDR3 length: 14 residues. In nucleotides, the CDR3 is TGCGCCAGCAGTGAGTCTGGGACAGGGGATGAGCAGTTCTTC. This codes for CASSESGTGDEQFF.

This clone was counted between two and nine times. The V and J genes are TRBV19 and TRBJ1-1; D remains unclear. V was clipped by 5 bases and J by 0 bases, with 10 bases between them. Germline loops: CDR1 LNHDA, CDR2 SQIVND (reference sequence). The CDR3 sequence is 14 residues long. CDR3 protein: CASSSIMLNTEAFF. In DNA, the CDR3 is TGTGCCAGTAGTTCAATAATGCTGAACACTGAAGCTTTCTTT.

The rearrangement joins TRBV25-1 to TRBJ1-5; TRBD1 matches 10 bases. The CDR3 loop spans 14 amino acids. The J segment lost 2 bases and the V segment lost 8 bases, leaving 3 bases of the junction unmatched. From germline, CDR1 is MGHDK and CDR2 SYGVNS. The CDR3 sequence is CASRGTGGNQPQHF. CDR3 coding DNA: TGTGCCAGCCGGGGGACAGGGGGCAATCAGCCCCAGCATTTT.

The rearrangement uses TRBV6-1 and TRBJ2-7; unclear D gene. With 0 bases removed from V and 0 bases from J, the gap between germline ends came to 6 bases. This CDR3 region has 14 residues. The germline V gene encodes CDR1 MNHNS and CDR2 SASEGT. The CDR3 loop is CASSEAGFSYEQYF. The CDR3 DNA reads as TGTGCCAGCAGTGAAGCCGGGTTCTCCTACGAGCAGTACTTC.

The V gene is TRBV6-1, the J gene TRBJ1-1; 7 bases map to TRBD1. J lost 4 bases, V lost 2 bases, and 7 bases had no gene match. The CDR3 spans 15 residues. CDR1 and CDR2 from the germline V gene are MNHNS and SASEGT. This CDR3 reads CASSEWDRSTTEAFF. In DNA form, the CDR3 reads TGTGCCAGCAGTGAATGGGACAGATCTACCACTGAAGCTTTCTTT.

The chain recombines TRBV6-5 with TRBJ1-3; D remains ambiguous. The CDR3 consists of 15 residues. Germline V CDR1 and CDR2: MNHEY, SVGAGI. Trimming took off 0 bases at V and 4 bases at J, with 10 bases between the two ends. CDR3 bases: TGTGCCAGCAGTTACTCCCGTGGGTGGGGAAACACCATATATTTT. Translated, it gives CASSYSRGWGNTIYF.